The 5 T cell receptor beta chains listed next were all sequenced from one sample in a study of cytomegalovirus exposure and HLA in healthy donors. This table comes from immunoSEQ multiplex PCR, and its TCRdb copy is limited to in-frame clones, with some not included. The sample consists of about 200,000 clones, roughly 84% of them appearing once. Sample: PBMCs. The receptors here all came from a young woman in good health and CMV-seropositive.

The rearrangement uses TRBV27 and TRBJ1-2, with 7 bases fitting TRBD1. There are 13 residues in the CDR3. In germline, CDR1 is MNHEY, CDR2 SMNVEV (reference sequence). Trimming took 5 bases from V and 8 from J; bases not matched to a gene: 8. The CDR3 sequence: CASSPTGARGYTF. CDR3 sequence (DNA): TGTGCCAGCAGTCCCACAGGGGCGCGCGGCTACACCTTC.

V is TRBV6-1 and J is TRBJ1-1, with 7 positions matching TRBD1. This CDR3 has 14 residues. Germline V lookup: CDR1 MNHNS, CDR2 SASEGT. V shed 10 bases and J 0 bases; nucleotides not matched to a gene: 8. The CDR3 bases are TGTGCCACCGGGACAGTACTTATGAACACTGAAGCTTTCTTT. As protein: CATGTVLMNTEAFF.

The J gene is TRBJ1-1, the V gene TRBV6-5; D is perhaps TRBD1 (5 bases). Germline CDR1 and CDR2: MNHEY and SVGAGI. The CDR3 has 15 residues. V was pared by 2 bases and J by 0 bases, with 10 bases between. CDR3 nucleotide sequence: TGTGCCAGCAGTTACCGACAGAGCCTGAACACTGAAGCTTTCTTT. Its protein is CASSYRQSLNTEAFF.

This clone was picked up one time. This chain connects TRBV4-2 to TRBJ2-1; 9 bases agree with TRBD1. The V gene end was trimmed by 3 bases and the J gene end by 7 bases; junction bases not matched to a gene: 10. CDR1 and CDR2 (germline): LGHNA, YNFKEQ. CDR3 size: 16 residues. For the CDR3, the DNA is TGTGCCAGCAGCCAGGGGCAGGGACAGGGTTTTAATGAGCAGTTCTTC. It specifies CASSQGQGQGFNEQFF.

This clone has just one count. The chain has TRBV28 and TRBJ1-5; D is undetermined. Trimming took off 3 bases at V and 7 bases at J, with 10 bases between the two ends. Germline CDR1 is MDHEN and CDR2 is SYDVKM. This CDR3 region has 13 residues. DNA of the CDR3: TGTGCCAGCAGTTTCATGAGTAGACAGCCCCAGCATTTT. Protein sequence: CASSFMSRQPQHF.